This section outlines one T cell receptor (beta chain) sequence together with its context. What it binds is unknown. This entry comes from a study of CD8 T cell repertoires and HIV-1 epitope variants. Turning to the study itself: An uncultured baseline aliquot held 1M T cells.

Study results and caveats: The TAALDMSHF plasma variant had no responses, unlike KF9 (about 5 clonotypes) and HW9 (one).

Germline CDR1 reads LNHNV; CDR2 reads YYDKDF (reference sequence). The CDR3 has 15 amino acids. V lost 5 bases to trimming and J lost 6 bases; unmatched junction nucleotides: 12. Libraries were prepared by immunoSEQ multiplex PCR; TCRdb keeps only in-frame clonotypes and omits some of them. This table has over 1,500 clones, around 71% appearing once. This sequence was found in a male donor with HIV. The specimen was cultured CD8+ T cells derived from PBMCs. This chain connects TRBV15 to TRBJ2-7; TRBD1 agrees at 8 bases. The CDR3 loop is CATSDGTGGIGEQYF. CDR3 DNA sequence: TGTGCCACCAGCGATGGGACAGGTGGCATTGGCGAGCAGTACTTC. Combining the CDR3 with reference TRBV15 and TRBJ2-7 gives the whole variable domain DAMVIQNPRYQVTQFGKPVTLSCSQTLNHNVMYWYQQKSSQAPKLLFHYYDKDFNNEADTPDNFQSRRPNTSFCFLDIRSPGLGDTAMYLCATSDGTGGIGEQYFGPGTRLTVT.